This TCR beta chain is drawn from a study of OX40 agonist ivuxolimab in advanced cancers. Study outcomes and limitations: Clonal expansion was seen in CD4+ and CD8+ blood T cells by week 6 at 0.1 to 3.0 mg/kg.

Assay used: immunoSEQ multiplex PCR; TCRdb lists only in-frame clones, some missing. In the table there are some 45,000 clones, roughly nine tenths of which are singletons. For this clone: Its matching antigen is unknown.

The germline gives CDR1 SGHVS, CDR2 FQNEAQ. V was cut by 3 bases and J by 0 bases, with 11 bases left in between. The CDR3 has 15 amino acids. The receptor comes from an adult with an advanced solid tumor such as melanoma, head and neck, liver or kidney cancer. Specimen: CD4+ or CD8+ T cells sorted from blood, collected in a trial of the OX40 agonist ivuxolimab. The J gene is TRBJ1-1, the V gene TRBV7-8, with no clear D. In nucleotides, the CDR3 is TGTGCCAGCAGCTTTGCAGGAAACATGAACACTGAAGCTTTCTTT. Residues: CASSFAGNMNTEAFF.